The entry below describes one T cell receptor (beta chain). Germline CDR1 MNHNS, CDR2 SASEGT. The CDR3 totals 15 residues. The V and J ends lost 2 bases and 0 bases respectively, with 8 bases between them. Clones were sequenced by immunoSEQ multiplex PCR, and TCRdb holds only the in-frame ones, with some missing. Among some 320,000 clones listed, 90% were seen once. The data stem from a study of blood T cell repertoires in COVID-19. This TCR came from a man in his fifties or sixties who had recovered from COVID-19. This chain links TRBV6-1 with TRBJ2-1, with D unresolved. Sequencing input: PBMCs or T cells enriched from blood (not recorded which). CDR3 residues: CASSEHLSSYNEQFF. The CDR3 DNA follows: TGTGCCAGCAGTGAACACCTGAGCTCCTACAATGAGCAGTTCTTC.